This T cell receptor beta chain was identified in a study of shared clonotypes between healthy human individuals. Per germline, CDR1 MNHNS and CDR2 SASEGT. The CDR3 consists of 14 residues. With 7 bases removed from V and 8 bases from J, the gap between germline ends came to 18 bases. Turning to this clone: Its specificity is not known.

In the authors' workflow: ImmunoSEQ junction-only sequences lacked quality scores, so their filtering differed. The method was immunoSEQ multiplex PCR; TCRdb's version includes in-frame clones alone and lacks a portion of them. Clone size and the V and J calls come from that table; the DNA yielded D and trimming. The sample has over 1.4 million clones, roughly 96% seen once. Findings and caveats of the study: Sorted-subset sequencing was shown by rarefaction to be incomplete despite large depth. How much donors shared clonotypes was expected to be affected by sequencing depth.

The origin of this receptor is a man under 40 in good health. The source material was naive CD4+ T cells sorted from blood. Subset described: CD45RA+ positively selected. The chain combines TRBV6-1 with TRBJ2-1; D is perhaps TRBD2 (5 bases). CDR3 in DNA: TGTGCCAGCATGGCAGGCTGGGCCGGGGATGAGCAGTTCTTC. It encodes CASMAGWAGDEQFF.